The subject of this entry is one T cell receptor beta chain. Its specificity is unknown. CDR1 SGHRS and CDR2 YFSETQ come from the germline V gene. This CDR3 is 15 amino acids long. Deletions cut 0 bases from V and 1 base from J, with 9 bases between. Each donor was healthy, and each was a bone marrow donor. These data come from a study of cytomegalovirus exposure and HLA in healthy donors. Study outcomes and limitations: In an earlier analysis, about 87% or about 30%: the productive usage of most TCR beta V segments. More clonal expansion characterized HLA-associated TCR beta chains than equally common others in a later analysis.

In the PCR, 60 Vbeta and 13 Jbeta primers were used. Assay used: immunoSEQ multiplex PCR; TCRdb lists only in-frame clones, some missing. The data hold about 140,000 clones, with roughly 80% observed a single time. The specimen was PBMCs. The clonotype comes from a woman between 50 and 59 years old in good health and CMV-seropositive. The V call is TRBV5-1, the J call TRBJ2-3, with TRBD2 as a possible D gene (5 bases). Here the CDR3 DNA reads TGCGCCAGCAGCTTGGCGGGGTTGCGCACAGATACGCAGTATTTT. Translating it yields CASSLAGLRTDTQYF.